This entry is about one T cell receptor beta chain. The target antigen is unknown. The record originates from a study of T cell repertoires in cytomegalovirus infection. MiXCR, applied by TCRdb to the reads, yields one record per CDR3 protein. The data contain approximately 1,000,000 distinct CDR3 sequences, approximately 33% of them singletons. Study findings and constraints: Dominant in the ex vivo response were TCR beta clonotypes restricted by HLA-C and specific for CMV.

V was pared by 8 bases and J by 7 bases, with 14 bases between. This CDR3 is built from 12 residues. The sequencing used cultured CD8+ T cells from PBMCs, collected from culture after CMV antigen stimulation. This sequence originates from a human donor in good health (CMV status not recorded). Some clones in this sample may be carry-over from other donors' samples. The chain has TRBV12-3 or TRBV12-4 and TRBJ1-1, with D unresolved. The CDR3 sequence is CASSVSGVEAFF. The CDR3 bases are TGTGCCAGCTCTGTCTCCGGGGTTGAAGCTTTCTTT.